This T cell receptor beta chain was documented in a study of T cell repertoires in ileal Crohn's disease. Study overall: Surgery for a complication: stricturing in around 60%, penetrating in about 40%. At postoperative colonoscopy, neoterminal ileum biopsies were taken as M6. Study-wide results and caveats: Clonality above 26.8% at surgery always came with endoscopic recurrence.

Specified time point: neoterminal ileum biopsy at postoperative endoscopy, about 6 months after surgery. Per sample, 400 to 550 nanograms of biopsy DNA were TCRB immunosequenced. Sequenced by immunoSEQ multiplex PCR; TCRdb stores in-frame clones only, minus some. The sample shows approximately 12,000 clones, more than 70% of them seen only once. A word on this clone: Its antigen remains unknown.

V lost 4 bases and J 8 bases, leaving 18 bases between the germline ends. CDR3 length: 14 residues. Germline CDR1 reads SGHTS; CDR2 reads YDEGEE. Sequenced sample: ileal tissue. The TCR originated in an adult with Crohn's disease. The chain employs TRBV5-8 and TRBJ1-2; weak D call: TRBD1 (6 bases). CDR3 nucleotides: TGTGCCAGCAGCCCCACGACAGAACAGGGCGGCTACACCTTC. Protein sequence: CASSPTTEQGGYTF. The variable domain in full, completed from reference TRBV5-8 and TRBJ1-2, reads EAGVTQSPTHLIKTRGQQATLRCSPISGHTSVYWYQQALGLGLQFLLWYDEGEERNRGNFPPRFSGRQFPNYSSELNVNALELEDSALYLCASSPTTEQGGYTFGSGTRLTVV.